The 4 T cell receptor beta chains reported below all come from one sample, sequenced in a study of cytomegalovirus exposure and HLA in healthy donors. Clones were read by immunoSEQ multiplex PCR, and TCRdb kept only the in-frame ones, dropping some. The data contain fewer than 90,000 clones, about 93% of them singletons. The source material was PBMCs. Every receptor here comes from a woman aged 18-29 years in good health and CMV-seronegative.

The chain carries TRBV5-1 and TRBJ2-1; 14 bases agree with TRBD2. Germline lookup yields CDR1 SGHRS and CDR2 YFSETQ. The V segment lost 4 bases and the J segment 8 bases; nucleotides outside the gene matches: 11. CDR3 length equals 17 residues. The CDR3 nucleotides read TGCGCCAGCAGCGCCGGGACTAGCGGGGGCCCCTGGGATGAGCAGTTCTTC. This gives the protein CASSAGTSGGPWDEQFF. Full variable domain (outside the CDR3, taken from reference TRBV5-1 and TRBJ2-1): KAGVTQTPRYLIKTRGQQVTLSCSPISGHRSVSWYQQTPGQGLQFLFEYFSETQRNKGNFPGRFSGRQFSNSRSEMNVSTLELGDSALYLCASSAGTSGGPWDEQFFGPGTRLTVL.

This chain connects TRBV29-1 to TRBJ2-1; 9 bases line up with TRBD1. The CDR3 consists of 15 residues. Germline V gives CDR1 SQVTM, CDR2 ANQGSEA. Trimming cost V 7 bases and J 2 bases; bases outside gene matches: 9. As DNA, the CDR3 is TGCAGCGCCCAAACTCGGACAGGGGCCTACAATGAGCAGTTCTTC. Protein: CSAQTRTGAYNEQFF.

Turning to this clone: Other nucleotide sequences in the sample specify the same CDR3. The chain is built from TRBV19 and TRBJ2-5, with D maybe TRBD1 (5 bases). CDR1 is LNHDA, CDR2 SQIVND, per germline (reference sequence). V gave up 3 bases and J gave up 4 bases, with 9 bases separating them. The CDR3 sequence is 13 residues long. The CDR3 protein is CASSIPGRETQYF. CDR3 DNA: TGTGCCAGTAGTATTCCAGGGCGAGAGACCCAGTACTTC.

The chain joins TRBV19 to TRBJ1-2; weak D call: TRBD1 (5 bases). The CDR3 runs to 14 residues. Germline V CDR1 and CDR2: LNHDA, SQIVND (reference sequence). Trimming took off 3 bases at V and 8 bases at J, with 16 bases between the two ends. This chain's CDR3 is CASSMTAVSGGYTF. The CDR3 coding sequence is TGTGCCAGTAGTATGACAGCCGTTTCAGGAGGCTACACCTTC.